This TCR beta chain was identified in a study of cytomegalovirus exposure and HLA in healthy donors. In the case of this clone: Its antigen is not identified.

TCRdb keeps only in-frame clones here, not all; method: immunoSEQ multiplex PCR. The data contain 180,000 or so clones, approximately 80% of them singletons. Trimming stripped 1 base from V and 6 bases from J, with 12 bases between. In germline, CDR1 is MNHEY, CDR2 SVGAGI. The CDR3 loop spans 15 amino acids. Whole-study results and caveats: It was reportedly the case that the classifier diagnosed cytomegalovirus status with high specificity and sensitivity.

Input material: PBMCs. The clonotype originates from a young woman in good health and CMV-seropositive. J is TRBJ2-2 and V is TRBV6-5; no clear D. This CDR3 is CASSYLGGSPGELFF. CDR3 bases: TGTGCCAGCAGTTACTTAGGCGGATCGCCCGGGGAGCTGTTTTTT.